The clone carrying this T cell receptor beta chain was recorded many times. CDR3 length: 17 residues. The ends were cut back, 6 bases at V and 0 bases at J, with 19 bases in the middle. Germline V gene lookup returns CDR1 LGHNA and CDR2 YSLEER. This sample stems from a study of T-cell reconstitution after alpha-beta-depleted transplantation in children. A TCRbeta library incorporating unique molecular identifiers was prepared. TCRdb processed the PCR reads anew with MiXCR; each CDR3 protein has one entry. This sample has over 400,000 distinct CDR3 sequences, with approximately 12% found just once. The sequence came from a human donor who donated a stem cell graft to a child with combined immunodeficiency. This material consisted of PBMCs from the stem cell graft donor, taken from the stem cell graft. V is TRBV4-3 and J is TRBJ2-3; maybe TRBD2 (6 bases). As DNA, the CDR3 is TGCGCCAGCAGAAACCTTTGGCGGGGCTCTAGCACAGATACGCAGTATTTT. Amino acid sequence: CASRNLWRGSSTDTQYF.